A single sample is the source of the 17 T cell receptor beta chains below, sequenced in a study of shared T cell receptors in the human thymus. Libraries were prepared by immunoSEQ multiplex PCR; TCRdb keeps only in-frame clonotypes and omits some of them. The sample has roughly 710,000 clones, approximately 83% seen once. The same specimen was also included in a second study, on human thymus T cells.

Sequencing was carried out using thymocytes. These receptor sequences come from a girl under three years old with a congenital heart defect.

The V gene is TRBV7-9, the J gene TRBJ2-4; D may be TRBD2 (5 bases). Trimming left V 6 bases short and J 1 base short, with 19 bases between. CDR1 is SEHNR and CDR2 is FQNEAQ in the germline V gene (reference sequence). CDR3 length: 17 residues. The CDR3 is CASRVSGNGEAKNIQYF. For the CDR3, the DNA is TGTGCCAGCAGAGTCAGTGGGAACGGGGAGGCCAAAAACATTCAGTACTTC.

The V and J genes are TRBV6-5 and TRBJ2-1, with TRBD2 matching 7 bases. This CDR3 has 15 residues. V lost 2 bases and J lost 8; bases outside the gene matches: 9. The germline gives CDR1 MNHEY, CDR2 SVGAGI. The CDR3 loop reads CASSYGGLSKDEQFF. CDR3 DNA: TGTGCCAGCAGTTACGGGGGACTAAGTAAGGATGAGCAGTTCTTC.

The genes are TRBV27 and TRBJ2-1; D ambiguous. The V gene lost 0 bases and the J gene lost 12 bases, with 12 bases spanning the gap. There are 13 residues in the CDR3. The germline V gene encodes CDR1 MNHEY and CDR2 SMNVEV (reference sequence). CDR3: CASSLSSGYGQFF. The DNA of the CDR3 is TGTGCCAGCAGTTTATCGTCGGGTTATGGGCAGTTCTTC.

This clone was recorded once. The rearrangement joins TRBV5-1 to TRBJ1-2; a possible D gene is TRBD1 (5 bases). Deletions cut 3 bases from V and 4 bases from J, with 10 bases between. CDR1 is SGHRS, CDR2 YFSETQ, per germline. CDR3 length equals 13 residues. The CDR3 nucleotides are TGCGCCAGCAGCTCGGGGGAAGTCTATGGCTACACCTTC. Translating it yields CASSSGEVYGYTF.

This sequence joins TRBV5-4 and TRBJ1-2; D is unclear. Looked up from germline, CDR1 is SGHNT and CDR2 is YYREEE (reference sequence). The germline V and J ends were trimmed by 4 bases and 6 bases, with 19 bases remaining between them. The CDR3 extends over 15 amino acids. The CDR3 DNA sequence: TGTGCCAGCAGCACAGTGACGGCCCGGTGGGATGGCTACACCTTC. Amino acids: CASSTVTARWDGYTF. The entire variable domain, with the rest obtained from reference TRBV5-4 and TRBJ1-2, is as follows: ETGVTQSPTHLIKTRGQQVTLRCSSQSGHNTVSWYQQALGQGPQFIFQYYREEENGRGNFPPRFSGLQFPNYSSELNVNALELDDSALYLCASSTVTARWDGYTFGSGTRLTVV.

In this sample, this clone turned up once. The V gene is TRBV5-4, the J gene TRBJ1-2; the match to TRBD1 covers 7 bases. V was pared by 4 bases and J by 6 bases, with 6 bases of the junction left unmatched. The germline V gene encodes CDR1 SGHNT and CDR2 YYREEE (reference sequence). The CDR3 covers 13 residues. CDR3: CASSVTGQNGYTF. DNA for the CDR3: TGTGCCAGCAGCGTGACAGGGCAAAATGGCTACACCTTC.

This chain joins TRBV9 and TRBJ2-1; TRBD1 matches at 7 bases. Germline V gives CDR1 SGDLS, CDR2 YYNGEE. V dropped 0 bases and J dropped 0; count of bases not matched to a gene: 0. The CDR3 length is 15 residues. The CDR3 loop reads CASSVEGASYNEQFF. In DNA, the CDR3 is TGTGCCAGCAGCGTAGAGGGGGCCTCCTACAATGAGCAGTTCTTC.

This clone was detected once. This chain links TRBV28 with TRBJ1-6, with 7 bases aligning to TRBD1. CDR3 length equals 15 residues. Germline V gene sequence: CDR1 MDHEN, CDR2 SYDVKM. The trim removed 4 bases at V and 7 bases at J, leaving 7 bases unmatched. The CDR3 region is CASSSLTGFNSPLHF. The DNA of the CDR3 is TGTGCCAGCAGTTCGTTGACAGGGTTCAATTCACCCCTCCACTTT.

The chain carries TRBV29-1 and TRBJ1-1; 7 bases agree with TRBD1. With 6 bases clipped from V and 0 bases from J, the junction kept 4 bases outside the gene matches. This CDR3 region has 13 residues. Germline V lookup: CDR1 SQVTM, CDR2 ANQGSEA. The CDR3 nucleotides read TGCAGCGTCCTGACAGGGATGAACACTGAAGCTTTCTTT. Encoded protein: CSVLTGMNTEAFF.

V usage is TRBV25-1 and J usage is TRBJ2-5; 7 bases line up with TRBD2. This CDR3 region has 18 residues. The V segment lost 3 bases and the J segment 3 bases; nucleotides outside the gene matches: 16. Germline values: CDR1 MGHDK, CDR2 SYGVNS. The CDR3 spells CASSDRFRAPRGKETQYF. The DNA of the CDR3 is TGTGCCAGCAGTGACCGTTTCCGCGCCCCGCGGGGGAAAGAGACCCAGTACTTC.

J is TRBJ1-2 and V is TRBV9; 8 bases agree with TRBD1. CDR3 length: 14 amino acids. In germline, CDR1 is SGDLS, CDR2 YYNGEE. Trimming removed 4 bases from V and 4 bases from J; junction bases left unmatched: 6. In DNA, the CDR3 is TGTGCCAGCAGCACGACAGGGGTAACCTATGGCTACACCTTC. Its protein product is CASSTTGVTYGYTF.

Here the CDR3 DNA reads TGTGCCAGCAGTTACTATCCAGACTATTCACCCCTCCACTTT. Its protein is CASSYYPDYSPLHF. The rearrangement links TRBV6-5 to TRBJ1-6; D is uncertain. Germline V gene data show CDR1 as MNHEY and CDR2 as SVGAGI. The CDR3 totals 14 residues. V shed 1 base and J shed 8 bases, with 9 bases lying between them.

V and J are TRBV7-2 and TRBJ1-6; the D is unclear. This CDR3 is built from 14 residues. Per the germline V gene, CDR1 is SGHTA and CDR2 is FQGNSA. The V gene lost 3 bases and the J gene lost 8 bases, with 11 bases spanning the gap. The CDR3 nucleotides read TGTGCCAGCAGCTTTGGAGGCCCGGATTCACCCCTCCACTTT. The encoded protein is CASSFGGPDSPLHF.

The chain has TRBV13 and TRBJ2-5; TRBD1 agrees at 8 bases. CDR3 length equals 16 residues. CDR1 and CDR2 from the germline V gene are PRHDT and FYEKMQ (reference sequence). V dropped 4 bases and J dropped 4; count of bases not matched to a gene: 11. This chain's CDR3 is CASSCKDRDAPETQYF. The CDR3 DNA sequence: TGTGCCAGCAGCTGCAAGGACAGGGACGCGCCAGAGACCCAGTACTTC.

The rearrangement joins TRBV4-1 to TRBJ1-4; TRBD1 is a possible D gene (6 bases). Trimming pared 1 base from V and 8 bases from J, leaving 11 bases between. Germline V gene sequence: CDR1 MGHRA, CDR2 YSYEKL. The CDR3 spans 14 residues. The CDR3 reads CASSQGPGEEKLFF. Written as DNA, the CDR3 is TGCGCCAGCAGCCAAGGGCCAGGGGAGGAAAAACTGTTTTTT.

Comment on this clone: This CDR3 is also generated by other DNA sequences in the sample. CDR3 loop: CASSPPGYEQYF. In DNA form, the CDR3 reads TGTGCCAGCAGCCCTCCAGGTTACGAGCAGTACTTC. V and J are TRBV6-5 and TRBJ2-7; D unresolved. V was pared by 6 bases and J by 4 bases, with 10 bases between. Germline V lookup: CDR1 MNHEY, CDR2 SVGAGI. The CDR3 consists of 12 residues.

The chain carries TRBV7-3 and TRBJ1-6, with D possibly matching TRBD1 (6 bases). V was trimmed by 5 bases and J by 7 bases, leaving 15 bases between them. Germline CDR1 is SGHTA and CDR2 is FQGTGA. The CDR3 contains 15 residues. CDR3 in DNA: TGTGCCAGCAGCGACCCGGGACACGGAAATTCACCCCTCCACTTT. Its protein product is CASSDPGHGNSPLHF.